What follows are 14 T cell receptor beta chains derived from one specimen sequenced in a study of blood T cell repertoires in COVID-19. TCRdb keeps only in-frame clones here, not all; method: immunoSEQ multiplex PCR. The table has about 170,000 clones, approximately 91% seen once. The material sequenced was peripheral blood. These receptors all come from a man between 18 and 29 years old with COVID-19, enrolled during active disease.

This clone has a single count. An end of the junction differs from the germline gene, which may be a read error. This chain connects TRBV28 to TRBJ1-4; 8 bases line up with TRBD1. This CDR3 region has 16 residues. The V gene's germline CDR1 is MDHEN and CDR2 SYDVKM. CDR3 residues: CASRSPRTGWSEKLLF. DNA of the CDR3: TGTGCCAGCAGGTCACCCAGGACAGGGTGGAGCGAAAAACTGCTTTTT.

The CDR3 nucleotides read TGTGCCACCAGTGACCCTAAGCGGGGGAGCTCCTACAATGAGCAGTTCTTC. Amino acid sequence: CATSDPKRGSSYNEQFF. This chain connects TRBV24-1 to TRBJ2-1; 8 bases are shared with TRBD2. The CDR3 is made up of 17 amino acids. The germline V gene encodes CDR1 KGHDR and CDR2 SFDVKD. J was trimmed by 0 bases and V by 4 bases; bases with no gene match: 7.

This chain links TRBV14 with TRBJ2-2; 9 bases match TRBD1. Germline-derived CDR1 and CDR2 are SGHDN and FVKESK. The V gene end was trimmed by 4 bases and the J gene end by 4 bases; junction bases not matched to a gene: 1. The CDR3 has 14 amino acids. This CDR3 reads CASSPTGGTGELFF. The CDR3 coding sequence is TGTGCCAGCAGCCCGACAGGGGGCACCGGGGAGCTGTTTTTT.

The genes are TRBV7-9 and TRBJ2-2; no firm D call. The germline V and J ends were trimmed by 5 bases and 8 bases, with 15 bases remaining between them. The CDR3 is 14 residues long. The germline V gene encodes CDR1 SEHNR and CDR2 FQNEAQ (reference sequence). The CDR3 DNA is TGTGCCAGCAGCCCCCCGGTCCATCCTGGGGAGCTGTTTTTT. Translation: CASSPPVHPGELFF.

This chain joins TRBV2 and TRBJ1-2, with D unresolved. Trimming took 5 bases from V and 8 from J, leaving 12 bases between them. Per the germline V gene, CDR1 is SNHLY and CDR2 is FYNNEI. CDR3 length equals 12 residues. Here the CDR3 DNA reads TGTGCCAGCAGTAGTACTCCACTCGGCTACACCTTC. Translated: CASSSTPLGYTF.

The chain has TRBV7-2 and TRBJ1-1; 8 nucleotides line up with TRBD1. The CDR3 sequence is 17 residues long. Trimming removed 4 bases from V and 3 bases from J; junction bases left unmatched: 13. Germline CDR1 SGHTA, CDR2 FQGNSA. Here the CDR3 DNA reads TGTGCCAGCAGCTCTCTATGGCAGGGGGCTACCGACACTGAAGCTTTCTTT. Residues: CASSSLWQGATDTEAFF.

The chain combines TRBV2 with TRBJ1-1, with no clear D. CDR1 and CDR2 (germline): SNHLY, FYNNEI. This CDR3 contains 14 residues. Trimming took off 6 bases at V and 0 bases at J, with 11 bases between the two ends. CDR3 coding DNA: TGTGCCAGCAGAGCGTACGGGGTGAACACTGAAGCTTTCTTT. Protein: CASRAYGVNTEAFF.

This clone was seen only once. The V call is TRBV7-2, the J call TRBJ1-2, with 10 bases matching TRBD1. CDR1 is SGHTA and CDR2 is FQGNSA in the germline V gene. CDR3 size: 14 residues. The V gene end was trimmed by 5 bases and the J gene end by 4 bases; junction bases not matched to a gene: 4. The CDR3 loop reads CASSRTGGGYGYTF. CDR3 DNA: TGTGCCAGCAGCCGGACAGGGGGGGGCTATGGCTACACCTTC.

This clone was seen a single time. The chain is built from TRBV28 and TRBJ2-7; D is undetermined. CDR1 and CDR2 from the germline V gene are MDHEN and SYDVKM. V was clipped by 6 bases and J by 3 bases, with 12 bases between them. The CDR3 sequence is 13 residues long. The CDR3 region has the DNA TGTGCCAGCAGCCCCGAGGCCATCTACGAGCAGTACTTC. Translation gives CASSPEAIYEQYF.

The rearrangement uses TRBV13 and TRBJ2-1; 10 nucleotides agree with TRBD2. CDR3 size: 15 residues. Germline loops: CDR1 PRHDT, CDR2 FYEKMQ (reference sequence). The ends lost 5 bases at V and 2 bases at J; junction bases unmatched: 3. The CDR3 sequence: CASSQSGRAYNEQFF. The CDR3 DNA sequence: TGTGCCAGCAGCCAGAGCGGGAGGGCCTACAATGAGCAGTTCTTC.

The V and J genes are TRBV9 and TRBJ2-3; TRBD2 agrees at 13 bases. The V gene end was trimmed by 2 bases and the J gene end by 4 bases; junction bases not matched to a gene: 4. Looked up from germline, CDR1 is SGDLS and CDR2 is YYNGEE. This CDR3 comprises 16 residues. CDR3 coding DNA: TGTGCCAGCAGCGTGGGACTAGCGGGATCGGCAGATACGCAGTATTTT. This gives the protein CASSVGLAGSADTQYF.

The rearrangement joins TRBV27 to TRBJ1-4, with D perhaps TRBD1 (6 bases). The CDR3 extends over 14 amino acids. Between the trimmed V and J ends, which lost 7 bases and 3 bases, there was a span of 12 bases. Germline values: CDR1 MNHEY, CDR2 SMNVEV (reference sequence). This CDR3 is CASTSGGPNEKLFF. For the CDR3, the DNA is TGTGCCAGCACCAGCGGGGGCCCTAATGAAAAACTGTTTTTT.

The CDR3 here is CASSLERQGHKFF. CDR3 coding DNA: TGTGCCAGCAGCTTAGAGCGACAGGGTCATAAGTTCTTC. V is TRBV13 and J is TRBJ2-1; 7 nucleotides line up with TRBD1. With 1 base clipped from V and 14 bases from J, the junction kept 8 bases outside the gene matches. The CDR3 extends over 13 amino acids. Germline V gene sequence: CDR1 PRHDT, CDR2 FYEKMQ (reference sequence).

This sequence joins TRBV9 and TRBJ2-1; the D gene is possibly TRBD2 (6 bases). Germline V CDR1 and CDR2: SGDLS, YYNGEE. The CDR3 is 15 amino acids. Trimming left V 4 bases short and J 8 bases short, with 19 bases between. CDR3 in amino acids: CASSPGSYGGYEQFF. The CDR3 nucleotides read TGTGCCAGCAGCCCAGGGAGCTATGGAGGGTATGAGCAGTTCTTC.